This T cell receptor delta chain was identified in a study of gammadelta T cells in human blood. The study, taken as a whole, reports: Microbial exposure appeared to drive polyclonal γδ T cell expansion after birth.

The CDR3 is made up of 16 amino acids. Germline values: CDR1 GEAIGNYY, CDR2 EKD. J was trimmed by 6 bases and V by 6 bases; bases with no gene match: 13. TCRdb reapplied CATT to the RT-PCR reads. The data contain 400 to 450 delta-chain clones, approximately 40% of them singletons. By share, this clone ranks as large. Antigen unknown. A much larger clone sits a single nucleotide away, making a read error possible. Material: Vgamma9Vdelta2 gamma-delta T cells from infant blood. This TCR derives from a human donor. This sequence joins TRDV2 and TRDJ2, with 9 positions matching TRDD3. The chain's CDR3 is CACPSYWGRRSAQLFF. The CDR3 region has the DNA TGTGCCTGTCCCTCGTACTGGGGGAGACGTTCAGCACAACTCTTCTTT.